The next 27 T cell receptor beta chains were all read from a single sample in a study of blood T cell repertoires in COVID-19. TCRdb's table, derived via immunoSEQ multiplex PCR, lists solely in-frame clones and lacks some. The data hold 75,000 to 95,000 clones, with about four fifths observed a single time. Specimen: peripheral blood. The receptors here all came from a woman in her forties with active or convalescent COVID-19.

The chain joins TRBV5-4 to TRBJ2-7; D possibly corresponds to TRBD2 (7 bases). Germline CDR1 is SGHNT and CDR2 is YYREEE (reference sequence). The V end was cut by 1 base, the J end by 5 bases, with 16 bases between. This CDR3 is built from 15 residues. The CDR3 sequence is CASSLWGGGTDEQYF. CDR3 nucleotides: TGTGCCAGCAGCTTGTGGGGCGGGGGCACAGACGAGCAGTACTTC. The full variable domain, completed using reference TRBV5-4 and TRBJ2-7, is ETGVTQSPTHLIKTRGQQVTLRCSSQSGHNTVSWYQQALGQGPQFIFQYYREEENGRGNFPPRFSGLQFPNYSSELNVNALELDDSALYLCASSLWGGGTDEQYFGPGTRLTVT.

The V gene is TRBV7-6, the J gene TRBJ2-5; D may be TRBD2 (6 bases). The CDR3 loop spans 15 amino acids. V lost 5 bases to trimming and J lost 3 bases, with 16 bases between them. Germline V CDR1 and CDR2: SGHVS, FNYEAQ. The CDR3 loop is CASSPPGWGEETQYF. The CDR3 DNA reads TGTGCCAGCAGCCCCCCTGGGTGGGGGGAAGAGACCCAGTACTTC. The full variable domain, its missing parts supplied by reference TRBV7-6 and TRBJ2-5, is GAGVSQSPRYKVTKRGQDVALRCDPISGHVSLYWYRQALGQGPEFLTYFNYEAQQDKSGLPNDRFSAERPEGSISTLTIQRTEQRDSAMYRCASSPPGWGEETQYFGPGTRLLVL.

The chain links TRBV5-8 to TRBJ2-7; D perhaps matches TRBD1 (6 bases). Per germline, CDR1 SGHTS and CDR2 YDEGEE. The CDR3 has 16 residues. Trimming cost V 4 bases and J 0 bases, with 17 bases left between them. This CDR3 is CASSPRGTLSSYEQYF. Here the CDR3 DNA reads TGTGCCAGCAGCCCCAGGGGCACTCTGAGCTCCTACGAGCAGTACTTC.

The CDR3 protein is CASSYLQGNGNTIYF. For the CDR3, the DNA is TGTGCCAGCAGTTACTTACAGGGGAACGGAAACACCATATATTTT. The chain joins TRBV6-5 to TRBJ1-3, with 7 nucleotides matching TRBD1. This CDR3 comprises 15 residues. V shed 1 base and J 4 bases; nucleotides not matched to a gene: 4. Germline CDR1 is MNHEY and CDR2 is SVGAGI.

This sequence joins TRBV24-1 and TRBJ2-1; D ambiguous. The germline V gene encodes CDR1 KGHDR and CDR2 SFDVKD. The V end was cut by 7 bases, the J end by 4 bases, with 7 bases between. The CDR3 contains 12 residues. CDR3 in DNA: TGTGCCACCAGCGAGGCTTACAATGAGCAGTTCTTC. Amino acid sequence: CATSEAYNEQFF.

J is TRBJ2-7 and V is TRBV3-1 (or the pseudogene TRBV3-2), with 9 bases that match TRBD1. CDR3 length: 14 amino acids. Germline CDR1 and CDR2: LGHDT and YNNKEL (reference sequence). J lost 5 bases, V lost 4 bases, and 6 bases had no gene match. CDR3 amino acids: CASSLARTGDEQYF. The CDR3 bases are TGTGCCAGCAGCCTTGCCCGGACAGGGGACGAGCAGTACTTC.

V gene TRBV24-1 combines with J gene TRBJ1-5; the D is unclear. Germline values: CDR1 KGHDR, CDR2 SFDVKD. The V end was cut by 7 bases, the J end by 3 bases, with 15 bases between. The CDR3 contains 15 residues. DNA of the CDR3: TGTGCCACCAGCGAGGGCAGTACCCCCAATCAGCCCCAGCATTTT. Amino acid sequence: CATSEGSTPNQPQHF.

In DNA, the CDR3 is TGTGCCAGCAGTTTAGAGGGGACTGAAGCTTTCTTT. Its translation is CASSLEGTEAFF. This chain connects TRBV12-3 or TRBV12-4 to TRBJ1-1; a possible D gene is TRBD1 (5 bases). Deletions cut 1 base from V and 5 bases from J, with 5 bases between. The CDR3 is 12 amino acids.

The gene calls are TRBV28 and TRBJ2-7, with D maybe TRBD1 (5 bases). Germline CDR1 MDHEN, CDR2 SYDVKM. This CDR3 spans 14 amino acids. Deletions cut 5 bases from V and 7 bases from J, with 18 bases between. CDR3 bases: TGTGCCAGCAGTGCAGAGTCAAGGGGTCGGGAGCAGTACTTC. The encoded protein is CASSAESRGREQYF.

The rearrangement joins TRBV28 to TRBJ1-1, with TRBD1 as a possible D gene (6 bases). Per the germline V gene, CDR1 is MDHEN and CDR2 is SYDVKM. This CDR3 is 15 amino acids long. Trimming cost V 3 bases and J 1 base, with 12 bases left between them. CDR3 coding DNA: TGTGCCAGCAGTTTTCCGCAGGGGCCGAACACTGAAGCTTTCTTT. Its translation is CASSFPQGPNTEAFF.

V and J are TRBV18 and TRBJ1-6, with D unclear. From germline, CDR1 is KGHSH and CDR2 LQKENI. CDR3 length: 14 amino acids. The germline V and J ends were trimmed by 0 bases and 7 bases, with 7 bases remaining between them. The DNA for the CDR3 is TGTGCCAGCTCACCACCTGGAGGGAATTCACCCCTCCACTTT. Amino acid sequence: CASSPPGGNSPLHF.

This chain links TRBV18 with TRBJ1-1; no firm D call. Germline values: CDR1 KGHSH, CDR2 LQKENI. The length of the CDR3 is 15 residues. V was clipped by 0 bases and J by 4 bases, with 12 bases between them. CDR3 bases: TGTGCCAGCTCACCACCGGGAGGTTGGGCCACTGAAGCTTTCTTT. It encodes CASSPPGGWATEAFF.

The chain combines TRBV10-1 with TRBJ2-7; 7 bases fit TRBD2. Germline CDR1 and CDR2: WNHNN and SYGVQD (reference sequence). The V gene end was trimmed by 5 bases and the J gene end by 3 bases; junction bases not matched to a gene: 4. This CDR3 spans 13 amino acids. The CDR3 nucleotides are TGCGCCAGCAGTTCAAGCGGGGTCTACGAGCAGTACTTC. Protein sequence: CASSSSGVYEQYF.

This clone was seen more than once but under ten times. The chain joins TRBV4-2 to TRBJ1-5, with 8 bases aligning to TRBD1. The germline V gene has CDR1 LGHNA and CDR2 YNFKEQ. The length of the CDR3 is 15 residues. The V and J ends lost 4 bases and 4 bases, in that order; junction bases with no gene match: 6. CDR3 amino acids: CASSRTTGENQPQHF. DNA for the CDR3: TGTGCCAGCAGCCGGACGACAGGGGAAAATCAGCCCCAGCATTTT.

The CDR3 region is CASSPTGYTGNTIYF. The CDR3 DNA is TGTGCCAGCTCACCCACAGGGTACACTGGAAACACCATATATTTT. The chain couples TRBV18 to TRBJ1-3; perhaps TRBD1 as D (6 bases). This CDR3 is 15 amino acids long. Germline CDR1 KGHSH, CDR2 LQKENI. V lost 3 bases, J lost 2 bases, and 11 bases lay in between.

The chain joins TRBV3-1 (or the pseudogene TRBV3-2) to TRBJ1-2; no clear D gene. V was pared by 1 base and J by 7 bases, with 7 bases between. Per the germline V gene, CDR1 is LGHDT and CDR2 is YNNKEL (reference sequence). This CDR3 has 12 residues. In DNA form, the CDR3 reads TGTGCCAGCAGCCAAGCTGGAGGTGGCTACACCTTC. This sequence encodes CASSQAGGGYTF.

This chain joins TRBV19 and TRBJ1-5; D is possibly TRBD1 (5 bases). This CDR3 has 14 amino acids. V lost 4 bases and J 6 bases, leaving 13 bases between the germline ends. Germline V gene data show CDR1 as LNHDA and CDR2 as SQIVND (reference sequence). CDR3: CASSRDFFGQPQHF. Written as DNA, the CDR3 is TGTGCCAGTAGTAGGGACTTTTTTGGTCAGCCCCAGCATTTT.

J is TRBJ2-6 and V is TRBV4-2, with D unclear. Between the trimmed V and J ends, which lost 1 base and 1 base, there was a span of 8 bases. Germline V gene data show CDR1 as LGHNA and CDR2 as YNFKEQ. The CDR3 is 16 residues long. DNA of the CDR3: TGTGCCAGCAGCCAAGCTCTTCGTTCTGGGGCCAACGTCCTGACTTTC. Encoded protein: CASSQALRSGANVLTF.

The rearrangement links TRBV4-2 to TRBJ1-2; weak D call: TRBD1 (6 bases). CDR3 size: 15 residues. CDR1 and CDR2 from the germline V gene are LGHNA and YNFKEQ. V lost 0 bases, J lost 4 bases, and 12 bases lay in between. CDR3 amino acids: CASSQDRTETYGYTF. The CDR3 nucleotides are TGTGCCAGCAGCCAAGATAGGACAGAGACCTATGGCTACACCTTC.

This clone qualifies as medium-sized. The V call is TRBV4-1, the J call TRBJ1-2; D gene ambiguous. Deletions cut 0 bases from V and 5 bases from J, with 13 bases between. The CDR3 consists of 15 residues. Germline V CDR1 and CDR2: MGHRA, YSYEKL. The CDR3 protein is CASSQDAVGVYGYTF. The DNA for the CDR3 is TGCGCCAGCAGCCAAGACGCCGTGGGAGTTTATGGCTACACCTTC.

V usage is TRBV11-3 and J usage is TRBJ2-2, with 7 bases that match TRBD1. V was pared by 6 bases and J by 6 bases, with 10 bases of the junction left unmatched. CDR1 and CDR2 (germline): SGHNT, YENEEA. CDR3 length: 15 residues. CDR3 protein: CASRGPGGRAGELFF. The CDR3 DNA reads TGTGCCAGCAGAGGCCCAGGGGGAAGGGCCGGGGAGCTGTTTTTT.

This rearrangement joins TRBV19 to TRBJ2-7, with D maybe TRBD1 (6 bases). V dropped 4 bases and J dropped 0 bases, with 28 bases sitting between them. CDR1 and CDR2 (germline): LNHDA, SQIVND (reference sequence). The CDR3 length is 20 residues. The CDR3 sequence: CASSKGAGQPGHFSSYEQYF. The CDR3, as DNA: TGTGCCAGTAGTAAGGGCGCAGGACAGCCGGGACACTTTAGCTCCTACGAGCAGTACTTC.

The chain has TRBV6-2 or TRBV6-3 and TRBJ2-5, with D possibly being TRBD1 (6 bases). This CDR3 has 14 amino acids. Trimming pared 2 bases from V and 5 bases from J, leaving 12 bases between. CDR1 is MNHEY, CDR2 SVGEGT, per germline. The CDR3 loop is CASSYGGFQETQYF. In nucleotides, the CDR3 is TGTGCCAGCAGTTACGGGGGCTTCCAGGAGACCCAGTACTTC.

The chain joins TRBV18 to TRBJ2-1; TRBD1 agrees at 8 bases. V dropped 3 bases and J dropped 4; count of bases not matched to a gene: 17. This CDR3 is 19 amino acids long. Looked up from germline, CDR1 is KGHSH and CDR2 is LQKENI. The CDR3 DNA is TGTGCCAGCTCACCTTACCGTCAGGGGGCAGGTTCGAATTACAATGAGCAGTTCTTC. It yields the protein CASSPYRQGAGSNYNEQFF.

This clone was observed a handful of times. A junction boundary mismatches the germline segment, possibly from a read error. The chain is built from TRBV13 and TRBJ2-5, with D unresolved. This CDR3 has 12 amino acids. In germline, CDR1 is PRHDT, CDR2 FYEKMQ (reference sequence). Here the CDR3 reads CASSAHQETQYF. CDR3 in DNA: TGTGCCAGCAGCGCCCACCAGGAGACCCAGTACTTC.

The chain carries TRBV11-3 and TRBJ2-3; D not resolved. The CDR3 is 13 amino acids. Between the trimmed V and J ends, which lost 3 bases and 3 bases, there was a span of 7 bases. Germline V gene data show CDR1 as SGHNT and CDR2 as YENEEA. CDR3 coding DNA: TGTGCCAGCAGCTTTTGGAGAACAGATACGCAGTATTTT. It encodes CASSFWRTDTQYF.

The DNA of the CDR3 is TGCGCCAGCAGCCTAGTAAAGGGACAGGGGGCGATCGGAGGCACTGAAGCTTTCTTT. This sequence encodes CASSLVKGQGAIGGTEAFF. The gene calls are TRBV5-1 and TRBJ1-1, with 12 positions matching TRBD1. The CDR3 has 19 residues. The J segment lost 4 bases and the V segment lost 4 bases, leaving 17 bases of the junction unmatched. CDR1 is SGHRS, CDR2 YFSETQ, per germline.